The 21 T cell receptor beta chains in this list originate from one sample, sequenced in a study of resident and recirculating memory T cells in vitiligo. Data came from immunoSEQ multiplex PCR; TCRdb stores just in-frame clones and leaves some out. The data contain 75,000 to 95,000 clones, under 95% of them seen just once; the ten biggest clones take up about 5%. Sequencing input: blood. Receptor source: a male donor with vitiligo.

The chain joins TRBV30 to TRBJ2-7; a weak D match, TRBD1 (6 bases). The CDR3 extends over 14 amino acids. The germline gives CDR1 GTSNPN, CDR2 SVGIG (reference sequence). Trimming took off 2 bases at V and 1 base at J, with 12 bases between the two ends. CDR3 coding DNA: TGTGCCTGGAGTACAGGACAGTGGTCCTACGAGCAGTACTTC. Protein product: CAWSTGQWSYEQYF.

V is TRBV18 and J is TRBJ2-3; 8 bases are a match to TRBD2. Germline V gene sequence: CDR1 KGHSH, CDR2 LQKENI. V gave up 0 bases and J gave up 0 bases; unmatched junction bases: 5. CDR3 length: 17 amino acids. The CDR3 loop reads CASSPPGGRYSTDTQYF. CDR3 in DNA: TGTGCCAGCTCACCACCGGGCGGGAGGTATAGCACAGATACGCAGTATTTT. The full variable domain, its missing parts supplied by reference TRBV18 and TRBJ2-3, is NAGVMQNPRHLVRRRGQEARLRCSPMKGHSHVYWYRQLPEEGLKFMVYLQKENIIDESGMPKERFSAEFPKEGPSILRIQQVVRGDSAAYFCASSPPGGRYSTDTQYFGPGTRLTVL.

V gene TRBV4-2 combines with J gene TRBJ1-2; no reliable D call. V was shortened by 4 bases and J by 3 bases, with 15 bases between the two germline ends. Germline assignment: CDR1 LGHNA and CDR2 YNFKEQ. The CDR3 length is 15 residues. The CDR3 DNA is TGTGCCAGCAGCCCGCCAAATGACATGTACTATGGCTACACCTTC. Protein product: CASSPPNDMYYGYTF.

This chain links TRBV28 with TRBJ2-3; D is undetermined. The CDR3 extends over 12 amino acids. V dropped 7 bases and J dropped 3 bases, with 8 bases sitting between them. Germline V gene lookup returns CDR1 MDHEN and CDR2 SYDVKM. CDR3 loop: CASTTGTDTQYF. CDR3 DNA: TGTGCCAGCACCACCGGGACAGATACGCAGTATTTT.

The chain has TRBV11-2 and TRBJ2-2; TRBD1 matches at 10 bases. The V and J ends lost 5 bases and 5 bases, in that order; junction bases with no gene match: 5. CDR1 and CDR2 (germline): SGHAT, FQNNGV. There are 15 residues in the CDR3. The CDR3 DNA is TGTGCCAGCAGCCCCGGACAGGGGGGAACCGGGGAGCTGTTTTTT. Amino acid sequence: CASSPGQGGTGELFF.

This chain uses TRBV5-1 with TRBJ1-1; D not certain. V was shortened by 4 bases and J by 2 bases, with 12 bases between the two germline ends. Germline V gene data show CDR1 as SGHRS and CDR2 as YFSETQ. The CDR3 loop spans 14 amino acids. The CDR3 sequence is CASSRLVGNTEAFF. The DNA of the CDR3 is TGCGCCAGCAGCCGTCTGGTGGGCAACACTGAAGCTTTCTTT.

This clone appeared a single time. This rearrangement joins TRBV2 to TRBJ1-2; the match to TRBD1 covers 7 bases. J gave up 8 bases and V 7 bases, and 4 bases lay outside the gene matches. CDR1 is SNHLY and CDR2 is FYNNEI in the germline V gene. The CDR3 covers 11 residues. Written as DNA, the CDR3 is TGTGCCAGCACTCCAGGGGGAGGCTACACCTTC. Its translation: CASTPGGGYTF.

The chain couples TRBV11-1 to TRBJ2-2; TRBD2 aligns across 10 bases. Germline V lookup: CDR1 SGHAT, CDR2 FQDESV (reference sequence). The CDR3 covers 15 residues. The trim removed 5 bases at V and 5 bases at J, leaving 5 bases unmatched. The CDR3 DNA is TGTGCCAGCAGCCGTAGCGGGAGGAGAACCGGGGAGCTGTTTTTT. The encoded protein is CASSRSGRRTGELFF.

This chain joins TRBV5-1 and TRBJ2-1; 16 nucleotides agree with TRBD2. This CDR3 comprises 15 residues. V was pared by 4 bases and J by 8 bases, with 3 bases of the junction left unmatched. Germline V gives CDR1 SGHRS, CDR2 YFSETQ. The CDR3 DNA reads TGCGCCAGCAGCCTGGGGACTAGCGGGAGGGATGAGCAGTTCTTC. It is translated as CASSLGTSGRDEQFF.

The rearrangement joins TRBV11-2 to TRBJ2-7, with 8 bases that match TRBD1. CDR1 is SGHAT and CDR2 is FQNNGV in the germline V gene. Unmatched junction bases numbered 8, after V lost 4 bases and J lost 3 bases. The CDR3 is 15 amino acids. In nucleotides, the CDR3 is TGTGCCAGCAGCTCGATCCGGGACAGGAACTACGAGCAGTACTTC. It is translated as CASSSIRDRNYEQYF.

This clone was seen a single time. V usage is TRBV4-1 and J usage is TRBJ2-7; D is ambiguous. CDR1 is MGHRA, CDR2 YSYEKL, per germline. The CDR3 sequence is 13 residues long. V lost 0 bases to trimming and J lost 4 bases, with 7 bases between them. The CDR3 DNA sequence: TGCGCCAGCAGCCAAGAGCTACTTTACGAGCAGTACTTC. Translating it yields CASSQELLYEQYF.

The V and J genes are TRBV9 and TRBJ2-1; TRBD1 matches at 8 bases. Germline-derived CDR1 and CDR2 are SGDLS and YYNGEE. This CDR3 region has 15 residues. Losses at the gene ends were 4 bases for V and 2 bases for J; bases not matched to a gene: 5. The CDR3 DNA reads as TGTGCCAGCAGCCAGACAGGGGTGACCTACAATGAGCAGTTCTTC. It yields the protein CASSQTGVTYNEQFF.

The V and J genes are TRBV30 and TRBJ2-1; D unresolved. This CDR3 spans 17 amino acids. Germline loops: CDR1 GTSNPN, CDR2 SVGIG (reference sequence). Trimming took off 2 bases at V and 0 bases at J, with 17 bases between the two ends. CDR3 in DNA: TGTGCCTGGAGTCCACCCTCTACTCCCCTCTCCTACAATGAGCAGTTCTTC. It specifies CAWSPPSTPLSYNEQFF.

The CDR3 sequence is CASSFSRGRYNEQFF. The CDR3 DNA reads as TGTGCCAGCAGTTTTAGCAGGGGTAGGTACAATGAGCAGTTCTTC. The chain employs TRBV27 and TRBJ2-1; perhaps TRBD1 as D (6 bases). The CDR3 is 15 amino acids. Trimming removed 3 bases from V and 4 bases from J, with 13 bases in between. CDR1 is MNHEY and CDR2 is SMNVEV in the germline V gene (reference sequence).

The gene calls are TRBV15 and TRBJ2-7; no definite D call. The V end lost 0 bases, the J end lost 2 bases, and 5 bases lay between the germline ends. CDR1 is LNHNV, CDR2 YYDKDF, per germline (reference sequence). The CDR3 length is 13 residues. DNA of the CDR3: TGTGCCACCAGCAGAGACACAGCCTACGAGCAGTACTTC. This codes for CATSRDTAYEQYF.

The chain employs TRBV7-8 and TRBJ2-1; 8 positions match TRBD2. The V and J ends lost 5 bases and 6 bases, in that order; junction bases with no gene match: 27. Germline loops: CDR1 SGHVS, CDR2 FQNEAQ. CDR3 length equals 21 residues. CDR3 in amino acids: CASSRYGRGRVGANRRNEQFF. The CDR3 DNA sequence: TGTGCCAGCAGCCGCTACGGGAGGGGTAGAGTTGGGGCCAACCGGCGCAATGAGCAGTTCTTC. The whole variable domain, filled in from reference TRBV7-8 and TRBJ2-1, reads GAGVSQSPRYKVAKRGQDVALRCDPISGHVSLFWYQQALGQGPEFLTYFQNEAQLDKSGLPSDRFFAERPEGSVSTLKIQRTQQEDSAVYLCASSRYGRGRVGANRRNEQFFGPGTRLTVL.

The chain joins TRBV5-4 to TRBJ2-2; TRBD2 agrees at 8 bases. Germline lookup yields CDR1 SGHNT and CDR2 YYREEE (reference sequence). The ends lost 4 bases at V and 8 bases at J; junction bases unmatched: 10. This CDR3 contains 15 residues. The CDR3 bases are TGTGCCAGCAGCGCCGGGAGGGCCTTTGGTGGGGAGCTGTTTTTT. Its protein is CASSAGRAFGGELFF.

The chain joins TRBV7-2 to TRBJ2-3, with unresolved D. The CDR3 runs to 13 residues. Germline V gene sequence: CDR1 SGHTA, CDR2 FQGNSA. V dropped 6 bases and J dropped 3 bases, with 10 bases sitting between them. The CDR3 is CASRVGSTDTQYF. The CDR3 DNA sequence: TGTGCCAGCAGGGTCGGGTCTACAGATACGCAGTATTTT. Combining the CDR3 with reference TRBV7-2 and TRBJ2-3 gives the whole variable domain GAGVSQSPSNKVTEKGKDVELRCDPISGHTALYWYRQSLGQGLEFLIYFQGNSAPDKSGLPSDRFSAERTGGSVSTLTIQRTQQEDSAVYLCASRVGSTDTQYFGPGTRLTVL.

This clone was counted between two and nine times. The chain joins TRBV19 to TRBJ1-3; the D gene is possibly TRBD1 (5 bases). The V end lost 9 bases, the J end lost 0 bases, and 12 bases lay between the germline ends. The CDR3 loop spans 14 amino acids. Germline CDR1 LNHDA, CDR2 SQIVND (reference sequence). CDR3 DNA: TGTGCCAGCAGCCGCGGGGGCTCTGGAAACACCATATATTTT. Its protein product is CASSRGGSGNTIYF.

The gene calls are TRBV5-1 and TRBJ2-3, with a weak D call TRBD1 (5 bases). V shed 1 base and J shed 0 bases, with 12 bases lying between them. The CDR3 has 16 residues. From germline, CDR1 is SGHRS and CDR2 YFSETQ. The CDR3 reads CASSLQGTSSTDTQYF. CDR3 nucleotide sequence: TGCGCCAGCAGCTTGCAGGGTACTTCTAGCACAGATACGCAGTATTTT.

The chain joins TRBV27 to TRBJ2-3, with a weak D call TRBD2 (6 bases). V was cut by 3 bases and J by 1 base, with 14 bases left in between. CDR3 length equals 16 residues. Germline loops: CDR1 MNHEY, CDR2 SMNVEV (reference sequence). DNA of the CDR3: TGTGCCAGCAGTTTGCCCGGACTATCAGGCACAGATACGCAGTATTTT. It is translated as CASSLPGLSGTDTQYF.